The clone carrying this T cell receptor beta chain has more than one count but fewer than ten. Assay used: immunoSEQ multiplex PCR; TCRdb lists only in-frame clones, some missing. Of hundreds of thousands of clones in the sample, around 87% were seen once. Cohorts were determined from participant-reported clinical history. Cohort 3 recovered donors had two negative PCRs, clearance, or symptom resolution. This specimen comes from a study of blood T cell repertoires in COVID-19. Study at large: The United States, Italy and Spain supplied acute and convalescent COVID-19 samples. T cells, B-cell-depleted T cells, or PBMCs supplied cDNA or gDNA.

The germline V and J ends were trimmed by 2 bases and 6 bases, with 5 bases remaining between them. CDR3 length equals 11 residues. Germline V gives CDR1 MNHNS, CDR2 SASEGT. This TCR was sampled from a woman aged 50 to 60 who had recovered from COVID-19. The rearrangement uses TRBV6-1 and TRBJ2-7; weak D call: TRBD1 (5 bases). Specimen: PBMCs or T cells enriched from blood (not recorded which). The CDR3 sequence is CASSERGEQYF. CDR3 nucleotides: TGTGCCAGCAGTGAAAGGGGCGAGCAGTACTTC.